This paragraph reports one T cell receptor (beta chain). The antigen is unknown. CDR1 and CDR2 from the germline V gene are SQVTM and ANQGSEA. V was clipped by 7 bases and J by 5 bases; unmatched bases: 4. This CDR3 is 13 amino acids long. These data come from a study of T cells after yellow fever vaccination. Study conclusions and caveats: Weaker overall was a secondary response that nonetheless peaked faster, on day 5 versus 15.

TCRdb independently ran MiXCR on the 5' RACE reads; one entry per CDR3 protein. The sample records around 160,000 distinct CDR3 sequences, around 7.2% being singletons. Material: CD4+ T cells sorted from PBMCs, obtained 4 to 6 days after the first yellow fever vaccination. The source of this sequence is a man younger than 30 who received the YFV17D yellow fever vaccine. The chain has TRBV29-1 and TRBJ2-2; 10 bases align to TRBD2. CDR3 nucleotides: TGCAGCGGGGAAGCGGGGGGGACCGGGGAGCTGTTTTTT. It yields the protein CSGEAGGTGELFF.